The 17 T cell receptor beta chains given below trace back to one sample, sequenced in a study of blood T cell repertoires in COVID-19. Only in-frame clones appear in the TCRdb table, and some are missing; sequencing was by immunoSEQ multiplex PCR. The sample yields 250,000 to 300,000 clones, 84% seen once. The specimen sequenced was PBMCs or T cells enriched from blood (not recorded which). The receptors here all came from a young man with acute COVID-19.

The chain recombines TRBV6-6 with TRBJ1-4, with TRBD1 matching over 7 bases. This CDR3 is built from 15 residues. V lost 10 bases, J lost 0 bases, and 8 bases stayed unmatched. CDR1 MNHNY and CDR2 SVGAGI come from the germline V gene (reference sequence). The CDR3 bases are TGTGCCACCAAGGACAGGAGTGCAACTAATGAAAAACTGTTTTTT. This codes for CATKDRSATNEKLFF.

The count of this clone is one. The rearrangement uses TRBV15 and TRBJ1-1; D is unclear. Germline loops: CDR1 LNHNV, CDR2 YYDKDF (reference sequence). This CDR3 spans 13 amino acids. The V end lost 3 bases, the J end lost 5 bases, and 10 bases lay between the germline ends. CDR3 bases: TGTGCCACCAGCAGGGTTACATGGACTGAAGCTTTCTTT. It codes for CATSRVTWTEAFF.

The V call is TRBV5-4, the J call TRBJ2-1, with TRBD2 matching 8 bases. V dropped 5 bases and J dropped 9; count of bases not matched to a gene: 16. CDR1 and CDR2 (germline): SGHNT, YYREEE (reference sequence). The CDR3 extends over 16 amino acids. The CDR3 coding sequence is TGTGCCAGCAGTCGACTGGGGACTAGTGGTAGCGGTGAGCAGTTCTTC. Encoded protein: CASSRLGTSGSGEQFF.

The chain recombines TRBV7-2 with TRBJ2-1; D gene uncertain. The CDR3 extends over 17 amino acids. Germline V gene lookup returns CDR1 SGHTA and CDR2 FQGNSA. Between the trimmed V and J ends, which lost 0 bases and 0 bases, there was a span of 12 bases. The CDR3 coding sequence is TGTGCCAGCAGCTTAGCTAGTTCGAAAAGCTCCTACAATGAGCAGTTCTTC. Protein: CASSLASSKSSYNEQFF.

The chain couples TRBV2 to TRBJ1-2; the D gene is possibly TRBD1 (6 bases). V was shortened by 5 bases and J by 7 bases, with 11 bases between the two germline ends. CDR1 and CDR2 from the germline V gene are SNHLY and FYNNEI. The CDR3 spans 12 residues. CDR3 amino acids: CASSRTDAGYTF. The CDR3 nucleotides are TGTGCCAGCAGTCGGACAGATGCTGGCTACACCTTC.

The CDR3 is CASSPTSGRVHEQFF. The CDR3 coding sequence is TGTGCCAGCAGTCCGACTAGCGGGCGGGTCCATGAGCAGTTCTTC. The chain carries TRBV2 and TRBJ2-1; TRBD2 matches 10 bases. Germline V gives CDR1 SNHLY, CDR2 FYNNEI. With V trimmed by 5 bases and J by 8 bases, 9 bases remained unmatched. This CDR3 comprises 15 residues.

As for this clone: In the same sample, other DNA sequences code for this CDR3. The chain carries TRBV28 and TRBJ1-5, with TRBD1 matching over 9 bases. The CDR3 totals 14 residues. Germline assignment: CDR1 MDHEN and CDR2 SYDVKM. Trimming took 6 bases from V and 5 from J; bases not matched to a gene: 5. The CDR3 is CASRPGQGYQPQHF. For the CDR3, the DNA is TGTGCCAGCAGACCGGGACAGGGTTATCAGCCCCAGCATTTT.

The V call is TRBV21-1, the J call TRBJ1-1; the table's TRBD1 call for D was not verified on the DNA. TRBV21-1 is given as a pseudogene. CDR3 size: 15 residues. The CDR3 nucleotides read TGTGCCAGCAGCGCCACCGGGACAGGGAACACTGAAGCTTTCTTT. Translated, it gives CASSATGTGNTEAFF.

The sample holds one count of this clone. This chain uses TRBV24-1 with TRBJ1-5; 7 nucleotides align to TRBD1. V was clipped by 4 bases and J by 0 bases; unmatched bases: 8. CDR3 length: 17 residues. Germline CDR1 KGHDR, CDR2 SFDVKD. CDR3 sequence: CATSERTGPYSNQPQHF. For the CDR3, the DNA is TGTGCCACCAGTGAGCGGACAGGCCCATATAGCAATCAGCCCCAGCATTTT.

The chain combines TRBV6-1 with TRBJ2-1; TRBD2 agrees at 9 bases. The CDR3 covers 16 residues. Germline CDR1 is MNHNS and CDR2 is SASEGT. Trimming took 3 bases from V and 7 from J; bases not matched to a gene: 10. The CDR3 DNA reads as TGTGCCAGCAGTGATCCGACTAGCGGACCCCGAAATGAGCAGTTCTTC. It specifies CASSDPTSGPRNEQFF.

The rearrangement uses TRBV19 and TRBJ2-1, with 9 bases fitting TRBD2. CDR1 and CDR2 (germline): LNHDA, SQIVND (reference sequence). The junction had 12 bases not matched to a gene; V was cut back by 7 bases and J by 5 bases. This CDR3 spans 16 amino acids. The CDR3 here is CASTNMRGGLNNEQFF. The CDR3 nucleotides are TGTGCCAGTACCAATATGCGGGGGGGCCTAAACAATGAGCAGTTCTTC.

This sequence joins TRBV7-7 and TRBJ2-5; 10 bases are a match to TRBD2. Germline V lookup: CDR1 SSHAT, CDR2 FNYEAQ (reference sequence). The CDR3 consists of 16 residues. J lost 0 bases, V lost 5 bases, and 6 bases had no gene match. The CDR3: CASSPTSGDHQETQYF. The CDR3 DNA follows: TGTGCCAGCAGCCCCACTAGCGGGGACCACCAAGAGACCCAGTACTTC. Drawing the rest from reference TRBV7-7 and TRBJ2-5, the complete variable domain is GAGVSQSPRYKVTKRGQDVTLRCDPISSHATLYWYQQALGQGPEFLTYFNYEAQPDKSGLPSDRFSAERPEGSISTLTIQRTEQRDSAMYRCASSPTSGDHQETQYFGPGTRLLVL.

The V gene is TRBV11-3, the J gene TRBJ1-3; the D gene is possibly TRBD1 (5 bases). Germline V gene data show CDR1 as SGHNT and CDR2 as YENEEA. V was pared by 0 bases and J by 2 bases, with 14 bases between. The CDR3 is made up of 17 amino acids. The CDR3 here is CASSLDLAGWTGNTIYF. In DNA form, the CDR3 reads TGTGCCAGCAGCTTAGATCTGGCAGGGTGGACTGGAAACACCATATATTTT.

The V and J genes are TRBV18 and TRBJ1-5; D remains ambiguous. The CDR3 extends over 18 amino acids. CDR1 and CDR2 from the germline V gene are KGHSH and LQKENI. Trimming left V 2 bases short and J 0 bases short, with 17 bases between. CDR3: CASSPSYTATYSNQPQHF. For the CDR3, the DNA is TGTGCCAGCTCACCATCCTATACGGCGACATATAGCAATCAGCCCCAGCATTTT.

This chain joins TRBV19 and TRBJ1-6, with a possible D match to TRBD1 (6 bases). Between the trimmed V and J ends, which lost 7 bases and 1 base, there was a span of 14 bases. The CDR3 is 16 amino acids. The germline V gene has CDR1 LNHDA and CDR2 SQIVND (reference sequence). The CDR3 DNA is TGTGCCAGTAACGGGGGGCGCGGATCCTATAATTCACCCCTCCACTTT. This codes for CASNGGRGSYNSPLHF.

As regards this clone: A read error may account for a junction end that differs from germline. This rearrangement joins TRBV7-9 to TRBJ2-1; 9 bases match TRBD2. Germline V gene data show CDR1 as SEHNR and CDR2 as FQNEAQ (reference sequence). This CDR3 spans 17 amino acids. As DNA, the CDR3 is TGTGCCAGCAGCCTAGCATCTAGCGGGGAACATTACAATGAGCAGTTCTTC. It codes for CASSLASSGEHYNEQFF.

The chain combines TRBV3-1 (or the pseudogene TRBV3-2) with TRBJ2-3; TRBD1 might be the D (5 bases). This CDR3 has 16 residues. V was pared by 4 bases and J by 3 bases, with 17 bases between. The germline gives CDR1 LGHDT, CDR2 YNNKEL (reference sequence). CDR3 residues: CASSPRGSRETDTQYF. The CDR3 coding sequence is TGTGCCAGCAGCCCACGTGGTTCCAGGGAAACAGATACGCAGTATTTT.